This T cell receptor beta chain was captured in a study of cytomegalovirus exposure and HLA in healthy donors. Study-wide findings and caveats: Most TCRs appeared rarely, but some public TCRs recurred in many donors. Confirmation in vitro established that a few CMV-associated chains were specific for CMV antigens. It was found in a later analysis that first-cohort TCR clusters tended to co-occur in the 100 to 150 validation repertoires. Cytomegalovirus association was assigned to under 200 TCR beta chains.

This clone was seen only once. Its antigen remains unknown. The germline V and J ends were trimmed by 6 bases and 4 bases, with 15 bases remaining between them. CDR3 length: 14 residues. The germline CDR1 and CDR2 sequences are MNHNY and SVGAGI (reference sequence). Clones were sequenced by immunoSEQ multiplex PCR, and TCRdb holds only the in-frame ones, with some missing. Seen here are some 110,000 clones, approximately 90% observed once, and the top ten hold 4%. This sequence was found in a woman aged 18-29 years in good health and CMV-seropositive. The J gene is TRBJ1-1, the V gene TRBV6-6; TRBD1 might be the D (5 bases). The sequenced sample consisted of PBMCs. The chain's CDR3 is CASRKPQGATEAFF. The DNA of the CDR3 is TGTGCCAGCAGAAAACCTCAAGGGGCCACTGAAGCTTTCTTT.